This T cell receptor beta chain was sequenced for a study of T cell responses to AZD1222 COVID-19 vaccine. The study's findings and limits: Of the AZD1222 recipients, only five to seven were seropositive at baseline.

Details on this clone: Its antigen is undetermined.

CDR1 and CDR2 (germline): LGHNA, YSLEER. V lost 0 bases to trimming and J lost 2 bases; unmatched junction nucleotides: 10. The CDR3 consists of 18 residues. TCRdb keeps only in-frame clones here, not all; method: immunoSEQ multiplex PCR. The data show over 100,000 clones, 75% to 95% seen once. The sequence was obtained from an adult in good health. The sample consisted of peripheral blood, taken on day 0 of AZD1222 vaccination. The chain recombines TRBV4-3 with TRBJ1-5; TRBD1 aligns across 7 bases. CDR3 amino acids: CASSQDRQGGIGNQPQHF. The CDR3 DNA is TGCGCCAGCAGCCAAGACCGACAGGGTGGAATTGGCAATCAGCCCCAGCATTTT.